One and the same sample provided the 20 T cell receptor beta chains below, sequenced in a study of blood T cell repertoires in COVID-19. Profiling relied on immunoSEQ multiplex PCR, and the TCRdb table lists in-frame clones only, not all of them. Of 120,000 or so clones listed, approximately 91% are singletons. The sequenced material came from peripheral blood. Receptors were obtained from a woman older than 75 with acute or convalescent COVID-19.

This clone was observed a handful of times. This chain links TRBV7-9 with TRBJ2-1, with D maybe TRBD1 (6 bases). This CDR3 region has 16 residues. Trimming took off 4 bases at V and 3 bases at J, with 16 bases between the two ends. From germline, CDR1 is SEHNR and CDR2 FQNEAQ (reference sequence). For the CDR3, the DNA is TGTGCCAGCAGCTCTTACCACAGGGCGGACTACAATGAGCAGTTCTTC. Its protein product is CASSSYHRADYNEQFF.

The chain couples TRBV7-2 to TRBJ2-3; 12 bases map to TRBD2. Germline V lookup: CDR1 SGHTA, CDR2 FQGNSA. Unmatched junction bases numbered 7, after V lost 8 bases and J lost 1 base. CDR3 length: 16 residues. The CDR3 sequence is CASQLAGGPGTDTQYF. CDR3 sequence (DNA): TGTGCCAGCCAACTAGCGGGGGGCCCCGGCACAGATACGCAGTATTTT.

V gene TRBV3-1 (or the pseudogene TRBV3-2) combines with J gene TRBJ1-1; D uncertain. The germline V gene has CDR1 LGHDT and CDR2 YNNKEL (reference sequence). V was clipped by 1 base and J by 4 bases, with 16 bases between them. The length of the CDR3 is 16 residues. The CDR3 DNA follows: TGTGCCAGCAGCCAAGTTGACTCCGAGAGATGCACTGAAGCTTTCTTT. Translated, it gives CASSQVDSERCTEAFF.

The CDR3 reads CASTSTRWQGRFYGYTF. CDR3 bases: TGTGCCAGCACCTCCACCCGCTGGCAGGGGAGATTCTATGGCTACACCTTC. This chain connects TRBV7-8 to TRBJ1-2; a weak D match, TRBD1 (6 bases). The CDR3 runs 17 residues. The V end lost 7 bases, the J end lost 4 bases, and 25 bases lay between the germline ends. CDR1 is SGHVS and CDR2 is FQNEAQ in the germline V gene.

The chain has TRBV2 and TRBJ1-5; maybe TRBD1 (5 bases). Germline V gene sequence: CDR1 SNHLY, CDR2 FYNNEI. V lost 1 base, J lost 3 bases, and 22 bases lay in between. The CDR3 length is 19 residues. The CDR3 spells CASSEGFGATWGVNQPQHF. The CDR3 region has the DNA TGTGCCAGCAGTGAAGGGTTTGGGGCTACATGGGGGGTCAATCAGCCCCAGCATTTT.

V usage is TRBV18 and J usage is TRBJ2-1, with 8 bases aligning to TRBD2. The germline V gene has CDR1 KGHSH and CDR2 LQKENI. V lost 3 bases to trimming and J lost 5 bases; unmatched junction nucleotides: 12. The CDR3 totals 17 residues. CDR3 DNA sequence: TGTGCCAGCTCACCCGCACTGGGACCGGGAGGGAACAATGAGCAGTTCTTC. The encoded protein is CASSPALGPGGNNEQFF.

The chain uses TRBV7-3 and TRBJ1-6; 10 bases are a match to TRBD1. The CDR3 contains 15 residues. Germline V lookup: CDR1 SGHTA, CDR2 FQGTGA. After removal of 2 bases from V and 8 bases from J, the junction contained 3 bases not matched to a gene. For the CDR3, the DNA is TGTGCCAGCAGCTTATTCGGGACAGGGGATTCACCCCTCCACTTT. This gives the protein CASSLFGTGDSPLHF.

DNA for the CDR3: TGTGCCAGCAGCTCGGACAGGGTAGTCACTGAAGCTTTCTTT. This encodes CASSSDRVVTEAFF. This chain joins TRBV6-1 and TRBJ1-1; 8 bases match TRBD1. V dropped 6 bases and J dropped 4; count of bases not matched to a gene: 7. The CDR3 is made up of 14 amino acids. Germline CDR1 is MNHNS and CDR2 is SASEGT.

The chain employs TRBV4-1 and TRBJ2-7; 8 bases align to TRBD2. CDR1 and CDR2 (germline): MGHRA, YSYEKL. With V trimmed by 1 base and J by 2 bases, 4 bases remained unmatched. The CDR3 has 15 residues. CDR3 sequence: CASSQGRGETYEQYF. The CDR3 region has the DNA TGCGCCAGCAGCCAAGGGCGGGGGGAGACCTACGAGCAGTACTTC.

The gene calls are TRBV6-6 and TRBJ1-2; possibly TRBD1 for D (5 bases). Germline assignment: CDR1 MNHNY and CDR2 SVGAGI (reference sequence). This CDR3 has 13 amino acids. With 7 bases removed from V and 3 bases from J, the gap between germline ends came to 12 bases. CDR3 amino acids: CASKQGQDYGYTF. For the CDR3, the DNA is TGTGCCAGCAAGCAGGGCCAGGACTATGGCTACACCTTC.

The chain carries TRBV28 and TRBJ2-1, with 8 bases lining up with TRBD1. This CDR3 has 16 residues. The V and J ends lost 4 bases and 4 bases, in that order; junction bases with no gene match: 9. The germline CDR1 and CDR2 sequences are MDHEN and SYDVKM. The CDR3 DNA is TGTGCCAGCAGTTCTGACGGACAGGGCCCGTACAATGAGCAGTTCTTC. This translates into CASSSDGQGPYNEQFF.

The chain employs TRBV6-5 and TRBJ1-6, with TRBD1 identical over 7 bases. The V segment lost 5 bases and the J segment 10 bases; nucleotides outside the gene matches: 11. The germline gives CDR1 MNHEY, CDR2 SVGAGI. The CDR3 is 15 residues long. The CDR3 DNA is TGTGCCAGCAGTAACCGACAGGGTGAGCCGTCACCCCTCCACTTT. Translated, it gives CASSNRQGEPSPLHF.

This chain connects TRBV12-3 or TRBV12-4 to TRBJ1-5; D is unclear. Trimming removed 6 bases from V and 5 bases from J, with 11 bases in between. There are 13 residues in the CDR3. The CDR3 DNA reads as TGTGCCAGCAGCGGTTCGGTGGATCAGCCCCAGCATTTT. Protein: CASSGSVDQPQHF.

CDR3 coding DNA: TGTGCCAGCAGTCCACGGACAGGCGGGAATGAAAAACTGTTTTTT. Amino acids: CASSPRTGGNEKLFF. The genes are TRBV28 and TRBJ1-4, with 7 nucleotides matching TRBD1. Germline V CDR1 and CDR2: MDHEN, SYDVKM. With 5 bases clipped from V and 5 bases from J, the junction kept 8 bases outside the gene matches. CDR3 length: 15 residues.

The gene calls are TRBV24-1 and TRBJ1-3, with D perhaps TRBD1 (6 bases). This CDR3 comprises 16 residues. V was cut by 8 bases and J by 6 bases, with 22 bases left in between. Per the germline V gene, CDR1 is KGHDR and CDR2 is SFDVKD. CDR3: CATNGTYRERVNTIYF. The DNA of the CDR3 is TGTGCCACCAACGGAACCTACAGGGAAAGGGTAAACACCATATATTTT.

The V gene is TRBV2, the J gene TRBJ1-4; D may be TRBD1 (5 bases). V was clipped by 2 bases and J by 6 bases, with 13 bases between them. CDR3 length equals 15 residues. Germline CDR1 is SNHLY and CDR2 is FYNNEI. In DNA form, the CDR3 reads TGTGCCAGCAGTGAAACCGGGACTGCGGATGAAAAACTGTTTTTT. This sequence encodes CASSETGTADEKLFF.

The V gene is TRBV28, the J gene TRBJ1-1; 10 positions agree with TRBD1. The V and J ends lost 6 bases and 4 bases, in that order; junction bases with no gene match: 8. The CDR3 is 15 residues long. Germline values: CDR1 MDHEN, CDR2 SYDVKM. CDR3 in amino acids: CASRRDRGWSTEAFF. CDR3 coding DNA: TGTGCCAGCAGGAGGGACAGGGGTTGGAGCACTGAAGCTTTCTTT.

This clone has only one observation. The chain links TRBV19 to TRBJ1-1; 9 nucleotides align to TRBD1. The CDR3 is 17 residues long. Germline trimming cut 5 bases from V and 2 bases from J; bases unmatched to any gene: 12. From germline, CDR1 is LNHDA and CDR2 SQIVND (reference sequence). In DNA, the CDR3 is TGTGCCAGTAGTGCGGACAGGGGTCGGGATGTTAACACTGAAGCTTTCTTT. Its protein product is CASSADRGRDVNTEAFF.

This chain connects TRBV11-2 to TRBJ2-7; possibly TRBD2 for D (6 bases). Per the germline V gene, CDR1 is SGHAT and CDR2 is FQNNGV. The CDR3 is made up of 12 amino acids. Trimming took 5 bases from V and 7 from J, leaving 12 bases between them. CDR3: CASSVGGKEQYF. As DNA, the CDR3 is TGTGCCAGCAGCGTAGGCGGGAAGGAGCAGTACTTC.

The chain links TRBV29-1 to TRBJ1-1; D is perhaps TRBD1 (5 bases). Germline V gene data show CDR1 as SQVTM and CDR2 as ANQGSEA. The CDR3 has 12 amino acids. V was clipped by 4 bases and J by 0 bases, with 6 bases between them. The DNA for the CDR3 is TGCAGCGTTGGACAGATGAACACTGAAGCTTTCTTT. It yields the protein CSVGQMNTEAFF.